This passage covers 8 T cell receptor beta chains from one sample sequenced in a study of T-cell memory formation after mild COVID-19. In TCRdb, the 5' RACE reads were re-called with MiXCR into one record per CDR3 protein. This repertoire shows some 320,000 distinct CDR3 sequences, roughly 13% found once; its top ten account for 20% to 25%. The sample consisted of PBMCs or a T cell subset sorted from them (not recorded which). All receptors derive from a man between 18 and 35 years old who had mild COVID-19 (a few samples of this study predate the infection). Cell type and time point are not known.

The V and J genes are TRBV5-1 and TRBJ2-3; 13 nucleotides align to TRBD2. J gave up 4 bases and V 0 bases, and 8 bases lay outside the gene matches. Germline CDR1 SGHRS, CDR2 YFSETQ. CDR3 size: 18 residues. The CDR3 DNA reads TGCGCCAGCAGCTTGGGGACTAGCGGGGGCCCTCCATCAGATACGCAGTATTTT. It encodes CASSLGTSGGPPSDTQYF.

This sequence joins TRBV12-3 or TRBV12-4 and TRBJ2-5, with 15 positions matching TRBD2. Trimming removed 5 bases from V and 5 bases from J; junction bases left unmatched: 12. There are 18 residues in the CDR3. The CDR3 DNA is TGTGCCAGCAGTGCGCACCCGGGACTAGCGGGGGGTGGGGAGACCCAGTACTTC. It codes for CASSAHPGLAGGGETQYF.

The chain is built from TRBV18 and TRBJ1-5; 9 positions agree with TRBD1. CDR3 size: 16 residues. Germline trimming cut 3 bases from V and 6 bases from J; bases unmatched to any gene: 9. Germline CDR1 KGHSH, CDR2 LQKENI. CDR3 in DNA: TGTGCCAGCTCACCGAGGGACAGGGTAGGCGGTCAGCCCCAGCATTTT. Protein sequence: CASSPRDRVGGQPQHF.

The V gene is TRBV12-3 or TRBV12-4, the J gene TRBJ2-7; 7 bases align to TRBD1. The CDR3 consists of 14 residues. The trim removed 5 bases at V and 3 bases at J, leaving 7 bases unmatched. CDR3 in amino acids: CASSPRDRYYEQYV. CDR3 in DNA: TGTGCCAGCAGTCCCCGGGACAGATACTACGAGCAGTACGTC.

The chain is built from TRBV10-3 and TRBJ2-1; 8 positions match TRBD1. The trim removed 6 bases at V and 8 bases at J, leaving 9 bases unmatched. The CDR3 totals 14 residues. Germline V CDR1 and CDR2: ENHRY, SYGVKD. For the CDR3, the DNA is TGTGCCATCAGGAGGGACAGGACTTTCGATGAGCAGTTCTTC. Its translation is CAIRRDRTFDEQFF.

This clonotype was seen only a few times. J is TRBJ2-7 and V is TRBV6-5; possibly TRBD2 for D (5 bases). V lost 2 bases, J lost 6 bases, and 11 bases lay in between. The CDR3 spans 13 residues. Germline CDR1 reads MNHEY; CDR2 reads SVGAGI. CDR3 in amino acids: CASSYQLDGEQYF. CDR3 sequence (DNA): TGTGCCAGCAGTTACCAACTAGACGGCGAGCAGTACTTC.

This clonotype has more than one count but fewer than ten. This chain links TRBV2 with TRBJ2-5; 10 positions agree with TRBD1. Germline V lookup: CDR1 SNHLY, CDR2 FYNNEI. The trim removed 6 bases at V and 0 bases at J, leaving 7 bases unmatched. The CDR3 length is 16 residues. Here the CDR3 DNA reads TGTGCCAGCAGGCGGACAGGGGGTCAGTACCAAGAGACCCAGTACTTC. Amino acid sequence: CASRRTGGQYQETQYF.

In the case of this clonotype: At one of its ends the junction is not consistent with the germline gene, which may arise from a read error. This chain joins TRBV2 and TRBJ1-1, with a tentative D call TRBD1 (5 bases). The CDR3 is 12 residues long. Germline CDR1 SNHLY, CDR2 FYNNEI. The CDR3: CASSEELRGGLF. The CDR3 DNA sequence: TGTGCCAGCAGTGAGGAACTACGGGGGGGTCTCTTT.